Listed below are T cell receptor beta chains from one sample, sequenced in a study of CD8 T cells in ankylosing spondylitis. TCRdb independently ran MiXCR on the 5' RACE reads; one entry per CDR3 protein. The sample has about 35,000 distinct CDR3 sequences, roughly 3% seen once; the top ten hold under 3.5%. The sample taken for sequencing was blood, either unsorted or a sorted T cell fraction (not recorded which). Receptor source: a male donor with ankylosing spondylitis or in good health (not recorded which). CDR3s include the opening cysteine and the closing phenylalanine or tryptophan. A D gene is named only where the DNA matches it firmly.

d_gene: TRBD2; v_gene: TRBV9; j_gene: TRBJ2-2; CDR3aa: CASSPGLVGTGELFF
d_gene: NA; v_gene: TRBV9; j_gene: TRBJ2-5; CDR3aa: CASSPHPPNSQETQYF
d_gene: TRBD1; v_gene: TRBV9; j_gene: TRBJ2-5; CDR3aa: CASSDRGGQGAETQYF
d_gene: NA; v_gene: TRBV9; j_gene: TRBJ2-2; CDR3aa: CASSVPGTGELFF
d_gene: TRBD2; v_gene: TRBV9; j_gene: TRBJ2-2; CDR3aa: CASSVVTSGGSGELFF
d_gene: TRBD2; v_gene: TRBV9; j_gene: TRBJ2-1; CDR3aa: CASSVGSGRYNEQFF
d_gene: TRBD2; v_gene: TRBV9; j_gene: TRBJ2-1; CDR3aa: CASSPHGLAGGYNEQFF
d_gene: NA; v_gene: TRBV9; j_gene: TRBJ1-3; CDR3aa: CASSLRGASGNTIYF
d_gene: TRBD2; v_gene: TRBV9; j_gene: TRBJ2-3; CDR3aa: CASSPSLAGTDTQYF
d_gene: NA; v_gene: TRBV9; j_gene: TRBJ2-1; CDR3aa: CASSVAYYNEQFF
d_gene: NA; v_gene: TRBV21-1; j_gene: TRBJ1-5; CDR3aa: CACQPQHF
d_gene: NA; v_gene: TRBV9; j_gene: TRBJ2-6; CDR3aa: CASSPQDHSGANVLTF
d_gene: NA; v_gene: TRBV19; j_gene: TRBJ2-3; CDR3aa: CARPDTQYF
d_gene: NA; v_gene: TRBV9; j_gene: TRBJ2-5; CDR3aa: CASSPTQMGETQYF
d_gene: NA; v_gene: TRBV9; j_gene: TRBJ2-1; CDR3aa: CASSVTWGGSNEQFF
d_gene: NA; v_gene: TRBV9; j_gene: TRBJ2-3; CDR3aa: CASSPTVLTDTQYF
d_gene: NA; v_gene: TRBV9; j_gene: TRBJ2-6; CDR3aa: CASTVGAPGANVLTF
d_gene: NA; v_gene: TRBV9; j_gene: TRBJ2-2; CDR3aa: CASSVGGRGTGELFF
d_gene: NA; v_gene: TRBV21-1; j_gene: TRBJ2-1; CDR3aa: CASSNSAKSSYNEQFF
d_gene: NA; v_gene: TRBV9; j_gene: TRBJ2-2; CDR3aa: CASSVGPAGELFF
d_gene: TRBD1; v_gene: TRBV9; j_gene: TRBJ2-3; CDR3aa: CASSDGPGQGFGHTDTQYF
d_gene: TRBD2; v_gene: TRBV9; j_gene: TRBJ2-5; CDR3aa: CASSPTTSGSQETQYF
d_gene: NA; v_gene: TRBV9; j_gene: TRBJ2-1; CDR3aa: CASSADNEQFF
d_gene: NA; v_gene: TRBV9; j_gene: TRBJ2-2; CDR3aa: CASSGLNTGELFF
d_gene: NA; v_gene: TRBV9; j_gene: TRBJ2-3; CDR3aa: CASSPNHGGDRFGTDTQYF
d_gene: NA; v_gene: TRBV9; j_gene: TRBJ1-6; CDR3aa: CASSPREGIGSPLHF
d_gene: NA; v_gene: TRBV9; j_gene: TRBJ2-6; CDR3aa: CASSPSPGRGANVLTF
d_gene: TRBD2; v_gene: TRBV9; j_gene: TRBJ2-2; CDR3aa: CASSVDGLAGELFF
d_gene: NA; v_gene: TRBV9; j_gene: TRBJ1-4; CDR3aa: CASSVDQGRTNEKLFF